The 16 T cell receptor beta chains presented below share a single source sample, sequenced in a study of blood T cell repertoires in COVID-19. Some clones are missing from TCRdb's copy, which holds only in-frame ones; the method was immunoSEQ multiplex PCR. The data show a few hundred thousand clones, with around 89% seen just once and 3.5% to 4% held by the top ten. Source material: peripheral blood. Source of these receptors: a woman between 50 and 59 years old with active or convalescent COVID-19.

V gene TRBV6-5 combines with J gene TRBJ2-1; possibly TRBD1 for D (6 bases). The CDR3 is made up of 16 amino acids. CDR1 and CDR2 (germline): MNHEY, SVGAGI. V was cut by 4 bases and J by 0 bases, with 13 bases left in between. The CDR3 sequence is CASSSPGASSYNEQFF. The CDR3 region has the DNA TGTGCCAGCAGTTCCCCAGGGGCCAGCTCCTACAATGAGCAGTTCTTC.

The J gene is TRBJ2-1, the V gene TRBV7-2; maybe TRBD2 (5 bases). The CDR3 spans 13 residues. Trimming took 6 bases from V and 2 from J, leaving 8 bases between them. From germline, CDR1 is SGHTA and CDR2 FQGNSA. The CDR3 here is CASSSGTYNEQFF. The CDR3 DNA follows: TGTGCCAGCAGTTCCGGGACCTACAATGAGCAGTTCTTC. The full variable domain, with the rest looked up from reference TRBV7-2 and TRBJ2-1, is GAGVSQSPSNKVTEKGKDVELRCDPISGHTALYWYRQSLGQGLEFLIYFQGNSAPDKSGLPSDRFSAERTGGSVSTLTIQRTQQEDSAVYLCASSSGTYNEQFFGPGTRLTVL.

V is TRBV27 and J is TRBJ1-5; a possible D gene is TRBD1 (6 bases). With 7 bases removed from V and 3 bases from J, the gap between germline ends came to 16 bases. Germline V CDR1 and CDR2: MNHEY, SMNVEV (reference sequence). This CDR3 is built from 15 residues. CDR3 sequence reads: CASIWRTEHNQPQHF. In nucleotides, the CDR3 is TGTGCCAGCATATGGAGGACAGAGCACAATCAGCCCCAGCATTTT.

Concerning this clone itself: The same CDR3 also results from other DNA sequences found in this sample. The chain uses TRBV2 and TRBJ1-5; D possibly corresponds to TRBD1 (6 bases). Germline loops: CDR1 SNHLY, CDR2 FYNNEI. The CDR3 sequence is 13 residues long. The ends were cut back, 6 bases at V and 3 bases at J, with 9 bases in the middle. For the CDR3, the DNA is TGTGCCAGCAGCCGGGACAACAATCAGCCCCAGCATTTT. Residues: CASSRDNNQPQHF.

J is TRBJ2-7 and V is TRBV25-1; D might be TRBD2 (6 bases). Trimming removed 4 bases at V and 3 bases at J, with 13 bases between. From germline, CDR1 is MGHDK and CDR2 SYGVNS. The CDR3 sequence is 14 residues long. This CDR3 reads CASSGGLSHYEQYF. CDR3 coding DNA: TGTGCCAGCAGTGGGGGACTCTCCCACTACGAGCAGTACTTC.

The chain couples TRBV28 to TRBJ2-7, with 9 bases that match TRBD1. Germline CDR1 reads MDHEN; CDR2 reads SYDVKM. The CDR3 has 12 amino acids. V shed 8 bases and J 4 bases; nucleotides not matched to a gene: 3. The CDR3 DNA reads TGTGCCAGCGGGACAGGGTTTTACGAGCAGTACTTC. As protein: CASGTGFYEQYF.

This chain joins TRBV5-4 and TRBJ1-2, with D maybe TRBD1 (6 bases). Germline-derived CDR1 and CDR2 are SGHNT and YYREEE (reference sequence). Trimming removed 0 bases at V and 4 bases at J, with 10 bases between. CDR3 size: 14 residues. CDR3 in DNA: TGTGCCAGCAGCTTGGACAGGGCTGCCTATGGCTACACCTTC. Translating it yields CASSLDRAAYGYTF. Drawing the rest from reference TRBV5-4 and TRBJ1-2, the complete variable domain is ETGVTQSPTHLIKTRGQQVTLRCSSQSGHNTVSWYQQALGQGPQFIFQYYREEENGRGNFPPRFSGLQFPNYSSELNVNALELDDSALYLCASSLDRAAYGYTFGSGTRLTVV.

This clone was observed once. CDR3 DNA sequence: TGTGCCAGCAGCCGACTGGGGACAGGGGAAACAGATACGCAGTATTTT. Protein product: CASSRLGTGETDTQYF. This rearrangement joins TRBV7-8 to TRBJ2-3; 10 nucleotides match TRBD1. Germline CDR1 SGHVS, CDR2 FQNEAQ. Germline trimming cut 5 bases from V and 3 bases from J; bases unmatched to any gene: 8. The CDR3 spans 16 residues. Full variable domain (remainder filled in from reference TRBV7-8 and TRBJ2-3): GAGVSQSPRYKVAKRGQDVALRCDPISGHVSLFWYQQALGQGPEFLTYFQNEAQLDKSGLPSDRFFAERPEGSVSTLKIQRTQQEDSAVYLCASSRLGTGETDTQYFGPGTRLTVL.

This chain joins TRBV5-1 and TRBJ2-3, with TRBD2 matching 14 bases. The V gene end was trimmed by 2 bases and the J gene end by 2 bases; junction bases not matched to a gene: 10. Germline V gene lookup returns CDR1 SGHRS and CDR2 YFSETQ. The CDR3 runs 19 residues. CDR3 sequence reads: CASSLYGTSGRGNTDTQYF. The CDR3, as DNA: TGCGCCAGCAGCTTATATGGGACTAGCGGGAGAGGTAACACAGATACGCAGTATTTT. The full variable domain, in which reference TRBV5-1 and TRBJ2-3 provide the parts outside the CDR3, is KAGVTQTPRYLIKTRGQQVTLSCSPISGHRSVSWYQQTPGQGLQFLFEYFSETQRNKGNFPGRFSGRQFSNSRSEMNVSTLELGDSALYLCASSLYGTSGRGNTDTQYFGPGTRLTVL.

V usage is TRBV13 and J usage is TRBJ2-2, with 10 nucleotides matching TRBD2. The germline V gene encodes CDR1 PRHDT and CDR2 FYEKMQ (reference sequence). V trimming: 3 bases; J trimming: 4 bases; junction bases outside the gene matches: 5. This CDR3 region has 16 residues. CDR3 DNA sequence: TGTGCCAGCAGCTTCCCTAGCGGGAGCCCCACCGGGGAGCTGTTTTTT. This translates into CASSFPSGSPTGELFF.

CDR3 amino acids: CARLQVSGGGGTEAFF. The CDR3 coding sequence is TGTGCCAGGCTCCAAGTGAGTGGTGGGGGGGGCACTGAAGCTTTCTTT. This chain uses TRBV25-1 with TRBJ1-1, with D perhaps matching TRBD1 (5 bases). Germline CDR1 reads MGHDK; CDR2 reads SYGVNS. V was cut by 9 bases and J by 4 bases, with 24 bases left in between. This CDR3 contains 16 residues.

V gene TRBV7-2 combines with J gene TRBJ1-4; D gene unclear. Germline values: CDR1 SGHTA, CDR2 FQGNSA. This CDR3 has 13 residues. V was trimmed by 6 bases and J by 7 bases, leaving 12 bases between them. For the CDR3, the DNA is TGTGCCAGCAGTCCCACTCGCTTTGAAAAACTGTTTTTT. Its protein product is CASSPTRFEKLFF.

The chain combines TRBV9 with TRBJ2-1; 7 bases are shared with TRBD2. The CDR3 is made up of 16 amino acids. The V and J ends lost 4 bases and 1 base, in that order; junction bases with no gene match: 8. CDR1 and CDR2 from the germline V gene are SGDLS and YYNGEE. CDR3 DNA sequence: TGTGCCAGCAGCCCGCGTTGGGGGGGGTCCTACAATGAGCAGTTCTTC. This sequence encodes CASSPRWGGSYNEQFF.

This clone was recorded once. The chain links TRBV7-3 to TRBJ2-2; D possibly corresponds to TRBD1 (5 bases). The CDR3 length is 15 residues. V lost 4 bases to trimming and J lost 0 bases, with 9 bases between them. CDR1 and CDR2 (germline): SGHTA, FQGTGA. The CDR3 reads CASSSTGSNTGELFF. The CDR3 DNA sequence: TGTGCCAGCAGCTCCACAGGCTCGAACACCGGGGAGCTGTTTTTT. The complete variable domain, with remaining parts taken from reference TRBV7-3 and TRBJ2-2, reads GAGVSQTPSNKVTEKGKYVELRCDPISGHTALYWYRQSLGQGPEFLIYFQGTGAADDSGLPNDRFFAVRPEGSVSTLKIQRTERGDSAVYLCASSSTGSNTGELFFGEGSRLTVL.

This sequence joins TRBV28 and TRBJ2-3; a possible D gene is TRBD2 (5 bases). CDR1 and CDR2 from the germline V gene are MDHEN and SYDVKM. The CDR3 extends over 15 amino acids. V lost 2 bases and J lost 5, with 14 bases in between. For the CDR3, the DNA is TGTGCCAGCAGTTTAGGAGCGGTCCTAGTAGATACGCAGTATTTT. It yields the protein CASSLGAVLVDTQYF.

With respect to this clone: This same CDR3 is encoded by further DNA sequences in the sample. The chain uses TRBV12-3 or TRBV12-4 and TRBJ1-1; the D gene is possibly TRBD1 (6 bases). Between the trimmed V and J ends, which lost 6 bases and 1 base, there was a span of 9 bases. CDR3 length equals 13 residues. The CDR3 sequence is CASSSDRNTEAFF. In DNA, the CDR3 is TGTGCCAGCAGCTCGGACAGGAACACTGAAGCTTTCTTT.